The sequence of this T cell receptor beta chain was determined in a study of regulatory T cells in long-lasting Graves disease. The length of the CDR3 is 15 residues. CDR1 is DFQATT and CDR2 is SNEGSKA in the germline V gene (reference sequence). V lost 0 bases, J lost 8 bases, and 17 bases lay in between. This clonotype was seen repeatedly, ten times or more. The sample's time point: newly diagnosed GD, antithyroid drugs for less than 3 months. The TCR library was prepared using RNA isolated from PBMCs. For TCR beta, libraries came from iRepertoire HTBI primers and Arm-PCR of CDR3 regions. TCRdb ran MiXCR on the multiplex PCR reads and lists one entry per CDR3 protein. The repertoire has 600,000 to 650,000 distinct CDR3 sequences, 16% of them found once; the top ten carry approximately 18%. These data are also associated with another study on T cells in Graves' hyperthyroidism and ophthalmopathy.

The chain is built from TRBV20-1 and TRBJ2-1; D possibly uses TRBD1 or TRBD2 (5 bases each). This receptor was obtained from a woman in her twenties or thirties with Graves disease. Sample: peripheral blood mononuclear cells (PBMCs), taken at new diagnosis, from a patient treated with antithyroid drugs. The CDR3 loop reads CSARDAEGVGDEQFF. CDR3 DNA sequence: TGCAGTGCTAGAGATGCCGAGGGAGTAGGGGATGAGCAGTTCTTC.